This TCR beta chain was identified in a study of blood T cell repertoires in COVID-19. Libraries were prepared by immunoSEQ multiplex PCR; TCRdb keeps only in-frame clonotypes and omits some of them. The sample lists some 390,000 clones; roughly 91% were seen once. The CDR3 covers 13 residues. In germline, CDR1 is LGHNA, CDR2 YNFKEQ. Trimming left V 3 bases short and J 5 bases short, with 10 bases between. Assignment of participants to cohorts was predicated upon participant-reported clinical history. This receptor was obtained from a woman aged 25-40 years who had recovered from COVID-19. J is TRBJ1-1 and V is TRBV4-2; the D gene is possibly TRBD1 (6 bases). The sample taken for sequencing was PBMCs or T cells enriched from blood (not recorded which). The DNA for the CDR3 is TGTGCCAGCAGCCAGGGGAGGGGGACTGAAGCTTTCTTT. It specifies CASSQGRGTEAFF.